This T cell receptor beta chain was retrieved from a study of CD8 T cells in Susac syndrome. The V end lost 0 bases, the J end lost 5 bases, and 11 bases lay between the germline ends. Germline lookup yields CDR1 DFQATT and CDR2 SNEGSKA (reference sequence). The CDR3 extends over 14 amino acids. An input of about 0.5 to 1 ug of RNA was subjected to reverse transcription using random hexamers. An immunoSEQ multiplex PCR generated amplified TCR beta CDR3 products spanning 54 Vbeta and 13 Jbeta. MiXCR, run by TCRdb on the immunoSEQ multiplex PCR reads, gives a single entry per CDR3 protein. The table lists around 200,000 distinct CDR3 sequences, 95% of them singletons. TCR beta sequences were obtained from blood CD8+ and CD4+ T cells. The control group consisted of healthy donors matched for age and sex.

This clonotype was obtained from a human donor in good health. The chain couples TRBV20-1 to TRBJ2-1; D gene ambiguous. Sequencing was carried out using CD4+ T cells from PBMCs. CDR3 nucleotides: TGCAGTGCTAGAGAACCCCGTATTAACAATGAGCAGTTCTTC. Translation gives CSAREPRINNEQFF.